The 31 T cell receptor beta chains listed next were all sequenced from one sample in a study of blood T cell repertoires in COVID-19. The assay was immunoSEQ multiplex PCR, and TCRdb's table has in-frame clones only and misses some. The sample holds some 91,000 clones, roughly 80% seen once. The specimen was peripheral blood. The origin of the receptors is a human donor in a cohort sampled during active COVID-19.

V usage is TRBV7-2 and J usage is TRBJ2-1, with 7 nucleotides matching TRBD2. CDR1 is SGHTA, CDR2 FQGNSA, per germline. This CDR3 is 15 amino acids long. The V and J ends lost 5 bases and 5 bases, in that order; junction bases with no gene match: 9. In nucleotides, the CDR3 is TGTGCCAGCAGCCTAAGAAGCGGGGCCGACAATGAGCAGTTCTTC. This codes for CASSLRSGADNEQFF.

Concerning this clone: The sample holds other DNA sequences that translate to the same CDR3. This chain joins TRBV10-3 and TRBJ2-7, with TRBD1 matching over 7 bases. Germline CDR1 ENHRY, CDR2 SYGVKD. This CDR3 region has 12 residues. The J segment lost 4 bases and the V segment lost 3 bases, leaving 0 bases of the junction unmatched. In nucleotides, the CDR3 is TGTGCCATCAGTGACAGGGGGTACGAGCAGTACTTC. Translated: CAISDRGYEQYF.

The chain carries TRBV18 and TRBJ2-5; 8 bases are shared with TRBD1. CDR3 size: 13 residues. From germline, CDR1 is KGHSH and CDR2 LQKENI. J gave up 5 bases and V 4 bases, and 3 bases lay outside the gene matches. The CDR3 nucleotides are TGTGCCAGCTCACGAGGACAGGGTGAGACCCAGTACTTC. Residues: CASSRGQGETQYF.

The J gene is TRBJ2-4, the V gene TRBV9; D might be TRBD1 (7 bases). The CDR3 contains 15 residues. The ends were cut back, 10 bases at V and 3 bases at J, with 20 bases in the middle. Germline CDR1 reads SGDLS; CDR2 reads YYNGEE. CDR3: CAGRTGVTSKNIQYF. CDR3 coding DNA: TGTGCCGGACGAACAGGGGTGACTAGCAAAAACATTCAGTACTTC.

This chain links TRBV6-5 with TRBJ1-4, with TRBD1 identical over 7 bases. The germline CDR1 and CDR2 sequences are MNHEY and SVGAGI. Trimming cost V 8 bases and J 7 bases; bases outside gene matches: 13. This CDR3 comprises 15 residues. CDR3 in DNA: TGTGCCAGCCACCGTGGAGGGACAGCGGGTGAAAAACTGTTTTTT. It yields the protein CASHRGGTAGEKLFF.

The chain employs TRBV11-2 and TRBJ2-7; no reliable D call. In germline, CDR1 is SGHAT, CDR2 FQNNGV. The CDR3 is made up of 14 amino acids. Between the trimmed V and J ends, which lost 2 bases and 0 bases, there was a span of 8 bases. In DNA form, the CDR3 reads TGTGCCAGCAGCTTACTTCCCTCCTCCTACGAGCAGTACTTC. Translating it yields CASSLLPSSYEQYF.

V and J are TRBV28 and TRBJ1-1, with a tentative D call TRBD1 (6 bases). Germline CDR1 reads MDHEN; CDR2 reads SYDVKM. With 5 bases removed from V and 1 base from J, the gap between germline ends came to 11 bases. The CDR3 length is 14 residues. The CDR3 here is CASSVTRGNTEAFF. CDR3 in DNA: TGTGCCAGCAGTGTAACCAGGGGGAACACTGAAGCTTTCTTT.

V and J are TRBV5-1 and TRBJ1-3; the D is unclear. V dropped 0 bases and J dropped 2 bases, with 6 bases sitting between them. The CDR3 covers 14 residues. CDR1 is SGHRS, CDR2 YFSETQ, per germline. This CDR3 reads CASSLGVPGNTIYF. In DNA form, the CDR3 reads TGCGCCAGCAGCTTGGGAGTTCCTGGAAACACCATATATTTT.

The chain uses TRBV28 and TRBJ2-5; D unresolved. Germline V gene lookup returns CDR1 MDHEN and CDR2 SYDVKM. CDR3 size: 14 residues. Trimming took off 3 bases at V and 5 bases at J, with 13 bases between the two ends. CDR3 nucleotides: TGTGCCAGCAGTTTTGGCCTCCTTCAGGAGACCCAGTACTTC. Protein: CASSFGLLQETQYF.

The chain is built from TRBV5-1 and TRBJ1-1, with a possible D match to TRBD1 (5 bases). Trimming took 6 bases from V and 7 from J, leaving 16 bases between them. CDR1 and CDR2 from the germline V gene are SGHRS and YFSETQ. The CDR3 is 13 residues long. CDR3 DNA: TGCGCCAGCACCTACAGCTCCGGGGGTGAAGCTTTCTTT. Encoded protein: CASTYSSGGEAFF.

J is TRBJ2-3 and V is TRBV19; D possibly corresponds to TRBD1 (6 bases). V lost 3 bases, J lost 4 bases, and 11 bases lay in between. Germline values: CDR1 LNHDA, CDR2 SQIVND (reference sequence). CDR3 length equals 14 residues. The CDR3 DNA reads TGTGCCAGTAGTATTACAGGGACGCCAGATACGCAGTATTTT. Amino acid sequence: CASSITGTPDTQYF.

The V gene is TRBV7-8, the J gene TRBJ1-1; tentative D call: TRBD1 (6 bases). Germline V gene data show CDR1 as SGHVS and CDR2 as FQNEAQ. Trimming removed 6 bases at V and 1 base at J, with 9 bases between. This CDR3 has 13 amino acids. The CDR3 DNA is TGTGCCAGCAGATCACAGGGGAACACTGAAGCTTTCTTT. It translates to CASRSQGNTEAFF.

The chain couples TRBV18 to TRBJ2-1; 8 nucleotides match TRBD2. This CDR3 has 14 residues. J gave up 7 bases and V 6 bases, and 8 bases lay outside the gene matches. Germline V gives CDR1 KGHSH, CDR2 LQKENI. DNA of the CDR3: TGTGCCAGCTCCCCGTGGCGGGGGGAGAATGAGCAGTTCTTC. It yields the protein CASSPWRGENEQFF.

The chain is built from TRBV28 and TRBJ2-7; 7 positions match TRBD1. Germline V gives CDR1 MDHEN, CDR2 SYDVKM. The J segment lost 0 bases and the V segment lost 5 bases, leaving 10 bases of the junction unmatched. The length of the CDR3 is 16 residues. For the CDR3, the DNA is TGTGCCAGCAGTCCATCGACAGGGTGGATCTCCTACGAGCAGTACTTC. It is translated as CASSPSTGWISYEQYF.

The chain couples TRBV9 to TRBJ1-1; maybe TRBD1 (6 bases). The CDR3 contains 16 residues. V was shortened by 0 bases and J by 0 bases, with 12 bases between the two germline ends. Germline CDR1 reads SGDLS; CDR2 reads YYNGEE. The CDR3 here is CASSVAPRGLNTEAFF. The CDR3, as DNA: TGTGCCAGCAGCGTAGCTCCCAGGGGTCTGAACACTGAAGCTTTCTTT. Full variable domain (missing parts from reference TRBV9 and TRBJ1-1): DSGVTQTPKHLITATGQRVTLRCSPRSGDLSVYWYQQSLDQGLQFLIQYYNGEERAKGNILERFSAQQFPDLHSELNLSSLELGDSALYFCASSVAPRGLNTEAFFGQGTRLTVV.

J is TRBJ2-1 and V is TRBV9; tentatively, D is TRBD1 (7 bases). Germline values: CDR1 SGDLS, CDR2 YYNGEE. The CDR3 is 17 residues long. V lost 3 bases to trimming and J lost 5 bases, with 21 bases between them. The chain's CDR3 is CASSERGGGGFNNEQFF. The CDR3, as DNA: TGTGCCAGCAGCGAGAGAGGCGGAGGGGGCTTTAACAATGAGCAGTTCTTC.

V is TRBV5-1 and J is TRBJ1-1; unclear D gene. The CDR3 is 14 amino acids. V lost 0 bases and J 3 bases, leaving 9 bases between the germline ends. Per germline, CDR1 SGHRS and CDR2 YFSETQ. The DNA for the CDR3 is TGCGCCAGCAGCTTGGCCGACACCGACACTGAAGCTTTCTTT. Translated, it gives CASSLADTDTEAFF.

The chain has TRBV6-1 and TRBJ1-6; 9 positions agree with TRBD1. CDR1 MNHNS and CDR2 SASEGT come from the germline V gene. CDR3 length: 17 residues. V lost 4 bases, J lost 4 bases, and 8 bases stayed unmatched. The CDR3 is CASSVTSGQGYNSPLHF. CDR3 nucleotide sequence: TGTGCCAGCAGTGTTACGAGTGGACAGGGGTATAATTCACCCCTCCACTTT.

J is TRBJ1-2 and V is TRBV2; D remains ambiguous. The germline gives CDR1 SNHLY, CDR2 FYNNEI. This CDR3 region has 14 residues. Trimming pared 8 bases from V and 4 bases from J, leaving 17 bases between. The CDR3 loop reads CASAEHTSIYGYTF. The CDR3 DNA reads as TGTGCCAGCGCCGAACACACATCAATCTATGGCTACACCTTC.

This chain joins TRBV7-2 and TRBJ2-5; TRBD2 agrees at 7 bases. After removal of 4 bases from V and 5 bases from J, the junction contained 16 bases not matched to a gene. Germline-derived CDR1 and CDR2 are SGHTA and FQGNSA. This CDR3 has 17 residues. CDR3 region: CASSSRVLAASTETQYF. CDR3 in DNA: TGTGCCAGCAGCTCTAGGGTTCTAGCGGCCTCTACGGAGACCCAGTACTTC.

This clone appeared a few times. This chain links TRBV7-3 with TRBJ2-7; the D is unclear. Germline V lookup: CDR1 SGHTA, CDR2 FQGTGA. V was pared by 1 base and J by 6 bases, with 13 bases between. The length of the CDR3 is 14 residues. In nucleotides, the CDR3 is TGTGCCAGCAGCTTAAATCCTCAAGCCTCCGAGCAGTACTTC. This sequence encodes CASSLNPQASEQYF.

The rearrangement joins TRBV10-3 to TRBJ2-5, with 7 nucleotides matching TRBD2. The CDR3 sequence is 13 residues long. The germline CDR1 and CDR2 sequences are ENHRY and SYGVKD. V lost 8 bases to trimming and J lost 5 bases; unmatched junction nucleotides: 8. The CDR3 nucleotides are TGTGCCATCGCTTTGGGGGAGGGGGAGACCCAGTACTTC. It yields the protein CAIALGEGETQYF.

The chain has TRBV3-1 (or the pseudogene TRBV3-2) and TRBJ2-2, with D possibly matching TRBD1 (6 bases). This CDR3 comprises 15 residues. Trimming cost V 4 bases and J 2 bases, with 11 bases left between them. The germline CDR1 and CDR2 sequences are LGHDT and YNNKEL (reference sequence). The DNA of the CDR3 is TGTGCCAGCAGCCCACGGACAGCCAACACCGGGGAGCTGTTTTTT. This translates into CASSPRTANTGELFF.

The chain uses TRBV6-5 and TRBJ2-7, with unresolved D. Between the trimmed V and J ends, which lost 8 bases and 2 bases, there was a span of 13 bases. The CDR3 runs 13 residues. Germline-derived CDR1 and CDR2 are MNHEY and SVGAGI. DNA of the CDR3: TGTGCCAGCCTCCGACTCGGCGCCTACGAGCAGTACTTC. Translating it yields CASLRLGAYEQYF.

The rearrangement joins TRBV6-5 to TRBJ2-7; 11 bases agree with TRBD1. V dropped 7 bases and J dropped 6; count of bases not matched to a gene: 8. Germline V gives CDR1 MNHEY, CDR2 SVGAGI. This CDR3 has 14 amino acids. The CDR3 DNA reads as TGTGCCAGCAACCCCTATGGGACAGGGGGCGAGCAGTACTTC. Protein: CASNPYGTGGEQYF.

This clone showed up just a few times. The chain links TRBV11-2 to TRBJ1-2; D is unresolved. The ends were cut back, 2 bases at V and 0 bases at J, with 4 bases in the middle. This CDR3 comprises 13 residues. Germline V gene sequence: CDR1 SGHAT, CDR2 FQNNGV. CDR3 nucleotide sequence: TGTGCCAGCAGCTTACGGGCTAACTATGGCTACACCTTC. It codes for CASSLRANYGYTF.

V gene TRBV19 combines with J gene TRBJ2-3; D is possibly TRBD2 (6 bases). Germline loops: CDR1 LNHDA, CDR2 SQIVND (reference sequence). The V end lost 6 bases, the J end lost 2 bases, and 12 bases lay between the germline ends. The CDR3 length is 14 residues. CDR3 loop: CASRSGSFTDTQYF. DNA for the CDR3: TGTGCCAGTAGGAGCGGGTCTTTCACAGATACGCAGTATTTT.

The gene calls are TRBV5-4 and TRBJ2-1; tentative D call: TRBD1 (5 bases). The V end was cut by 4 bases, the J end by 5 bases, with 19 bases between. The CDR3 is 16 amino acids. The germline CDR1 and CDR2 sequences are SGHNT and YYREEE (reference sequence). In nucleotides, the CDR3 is TGTGCCAGCAGCCCCGACAGCCCAACGTTCGACAATGAGCAGTTCTTC. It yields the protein CASSPDSPTFDNEQFF.

In nucleotides, the CDR3 is TGTGCCAGCAGTTCCCTTCGCGAGCAGTACTTC. This encodes CASSSLREQYF. The V gene is TRBV6-6, the J gene TRBJ2-7, with D unclear. The ends were cut back, 4 bases at V and 6 bases at J, with 7 bases in the middle. The length of the CDR3 is 11 residues. Germline-derived CDR1 and CDR2 are MNHNY and SVGAGI (reference sequence).

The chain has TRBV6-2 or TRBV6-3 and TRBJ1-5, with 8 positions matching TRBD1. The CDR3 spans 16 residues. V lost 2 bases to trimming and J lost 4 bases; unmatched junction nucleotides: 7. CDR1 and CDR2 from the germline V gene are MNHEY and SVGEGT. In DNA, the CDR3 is TGTGCCAGCAGTTACCGGCAGGGGGCGGTGAATCAGCCCCAGCATTTT. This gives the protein CASSYRQGAVNQPQHF.

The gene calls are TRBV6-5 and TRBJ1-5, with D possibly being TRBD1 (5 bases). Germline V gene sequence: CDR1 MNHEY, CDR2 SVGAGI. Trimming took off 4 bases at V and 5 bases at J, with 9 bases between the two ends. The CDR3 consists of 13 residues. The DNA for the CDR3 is TGTGCCAGCAGTTTGGAAGGGGATCAGCCCCAGCATTTT. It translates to CASSLEGDQPQHF.